This TCR beta chain was captured by sequencing in a study of blood T cell repertoires in COVID-19. Study overall: Samples came from the United States, Italy and Spain, spanning acute and convalescent COVID-19. From T cells, B-cell-depleted T cells, or PBMCs came the material, which was cDNA or gDNA.

In the original analysis: Reference gene primer amplification gave estimated nucleated cell counts. TCRdb's table, derived via immunoSEQ multiplex PCR, lists solely in-frame clones and lacks some. The DNA was the basis for D and trimming; V, J and clone size are from that table. The sample carries some 76,000 clones, 80% to 90% recorded once. This receptor was taken from an elderly man in a cohort sampled during active COVID-19. Material for sequencing was peripheral blood.

CDR3 residues: CASSQGHDDEQFF. The DNA of the CDR3 is TGTGCCAGCAGCCAGGGACATGACGATGAGCAGTTCTTC. J is TRBJ2-1 and V is TRBV4-2, with a possible D match to TRBD1 (6 bases). Trimming left V 3 bases short and J 8 bases short, with 11 bases between. Germline V CDR1 and CDR2: LGHNA, YNFKEQ. The CDR3 length is 13 residues.